These 15 T cell receptor beta chains came from one sample sequenced in a study of molecular identifiers for immune sequencing clone quantification. TCRdb re-called the PCR reads through MiXCR, storing one row per CDR3 protein. This sample yields around 460,000 distinct CDR3 sequences, of which around 21% are seen a single time; 0.84% belongs to the top ten. The sample taken for sequencing was naive CD8+ T cells from blood, with Jurkat cell RNA spiked in. Regarding subset: FACS-sorted CD8+CD4-CCR7+CD45RA+ naive T cells. The receptor set was obtained from a human donor in good health. Some libraries in this study had Jurkat cell RNA spiked in.

This clonotype was seen only a few times. The chain has TRBV19 and TRBJ2-1, with 7 positions matching TRBD2. J gave up 6 bases and V 1 base, and 6 bases lay outside the gene matches. The CDR3 length is 15 residues. Germline V CDR1 and CDR2: LNHDA, SQIVND (reference sequence). The CDR3 loop is CASSIGTSFANEQFF. The DNA for the CDR3 is TGTGCCAGTAGTATAGGGACTAGTTTTGCCAATGAGCAGTTCTTC.

This clonotype was observed many times. The chain employs TRBV6-6 and TRBJ2-4; tentative D call: TRBD1 (6 bases). Deletions cut 2 bases from V and 9 bases from J, with 17 bases between. The CDR3 runs 15 residues. In germline, CDR1 is MNHNY, CDR2 SVGAGI (reference sequence). The DNA for the CDR3 is TGTGCCAGCAGTTACCTAACAGGGCCTTGGGGCATTCAGTACTTC. Its translation is CASSYLTGPWGIQYF.

This chain uses TRBV2 with TRBJ1-2; D is uncertain. This CDR3 has 13 residues. CDR1 and CDR2 from the germline V gene are SNHLY and FYNNEI. V lost 7 bases and J 3 bases, leaving 12 bases between the germline ends. DNA of the CDR3: TGTGCCAGCAAGTACCCGGGAGACTATGGCTACACCTTC. Translating gives CASKYPGDYGYTF.

This clonotype was picked up a small number of times. The chain carries TRBV7-9 and TRBJ1-2; 9 bases match TRBD1. The CDR3 loop spans 15 amino acids. CDR1 and CDR2 from the germline V gene are SEHNR and FQNEAQ (reference sequence). V gave up 3 bases and J gave up 2 bases; unmatched junction bases: 4. This chain's CDR3 is CASSFGTGINYGYTF. CDR3 nucleotide sequence: TGTGCCAGCAGCTTTGGGACAGGGATAAACTATGGCTACACCTTC.

The chain is built from TRBV7-9 and TRBJ1-1; 8 bases are shared with TRBD1. Germline CDR1 SEHNR, CDR2 FQNEAQ (reference sequence). Trimming at V came to 5 bases and at J to 6 bases, leaving 5 bases not matched to a gene. The CDR3 has 13 residues. CDR3 nucleotide sequence: TGTGCCAGCAGCCAAAAGACAGGGGCTGAAGCTTTCTTT. This sequence encodes CASSQKTGAEAFF.

Worth noting for this clonotype: This may be a read error, as it is one base from a much larger clone. The chain links TRBV2 to TRBJ2-5; the D is unclear. The CDR3 length is 13 residues. Germline V lookup: CDR1 SNHLY, CDR2 FYNNEI. The CDR3 DNA is TGTGCCAACAGTGGAAGAAGCCAAGAGACCCAGTACTTC. Amino acid sequence: CANSGRSQETQYF.

This clonotype was found many times. V usage is TRBV6-2 or TRBV6-3 and J usage is TRBJ1-4; 7 bases agree with TRBD1. V was clipped by 6 bases and J by 6 bases; unmatched bases: 10. Germline assignment: CDR1 MNHEY and CDR2 SVGEGT. This CDR3 is 15 amino acids long. CDR3 loop: CASSFRTGYYEKLFF. Here the CDR3 DNA reads TGTGCCAGCAGCTTCCGGACAGGTTACTATGAAAAACTGTTTTTT.

Details on this clonotype: A much more abundant neighbour one base away suggests this may be a read error. V and J are TRBV5-6 and TRBJ2-5; D gene uncertain. The CDR3 sequence is 13 residues long. Trimming left V 0 bases short and J 6 bases short, with 9 bases between. The germline V gene encodes CDR1 SGHDT and CDR2 YYEEEE. Here the CDR3 reads CASSLVGVKTQYF. The CDR3 region has the DNA TGTGCCAGCAGCTTGGTTGGTGTGAAGACCCAGTACTTC.

This clonotype was detected only a few times. V is TRBV27 and J is TRBJ2-3; D possibly uses TRBD1 or TRBD2 (5 bases each). The germline V and J ends were trimmed by 6 bases and 4 bases, with 20 bases remaining between them. The CDR3 has 16 residues. Germline V gives CDR1 MNHEY, CDR2 SMNVEV (reference sequence). CDR3 residues: CASSPEPGPKADTQYF. CDR3 bases: TGTGCCAGCAGCCCAGAGCCGGGACCCAAGGCAGATACGCAGTATTTT.

This clonotype was detected ten times or more. In nucleotides, the CDR3 is TGTGCCAGCAGTCCCCCCGGGGTATACAATGAGCAGTTCTTC. As protein: CASSPPGVYNEQFF. The rearrangement uses TRBV6-5 and TRBJ2-1; D might be TRBD2 (5 bases). Trimming stripped 5 bases from V and 4 bases from J, with 12 bases between. Germline V gene lookup returns CDR1 MNHEY and CDR2 SVGAGI. This CDR3 comprises 14 residues.

Points on this clonotype: This clone may be a read error of a much larger clone one base away. The V call is TRBV7-9, the J call TRBJ2-7; a possible D gene is TRBD1 (6 bases). From germline, CDR1 is SEHNR and CDR2 FQNEAQ (reference sequence). This CDR3 contains 15 residues. V lost 2 bases, J lost 5 bases, and 16 bases lay in between. This CDR3 reads CASSLTGTIGHEQYF. As DNA, the CDR3 is TGTGCCAGCAGCTTAACCGGGACAATAGGGCACGAGCAGTACTTC.

The CDR3, as DNA: TGCAGTGCTAGCGGGGGACTCTCCTACGAGCAGTACTTC. It is translated as CSASGGLSYEQYF. The chain has TRBV20-1 and TRBJ2-7; D possibly corresponds to TRBD2 (6 bases). Trimming left V 3 bases short and J 0 bases short, with 9 bases between. CDR1 is DFQATT and CDR2 is SNEGSKA in the germline V gene (reference sequence). This CDR3 region has 13 residues.

The V call is TRBV3-1, the J call TRBJ2-5; 7 bases map to TRBD1. The CDR3 extends over 16 amino acids. The V segment lost 0 bases and the J segment 5 bases; nucleotides outside the gene matches: 9. The germline gives CDR1 LGHDT, CDR2 YNNKEL (reference sequence). The CDR3 is CASSQDAQGRGETQYF. CDR3 coding DNA: TGTGCCAGCAGCCAAGACGCACAGGGGCGCGGGGAGACCCAGTACTTC.

This rearrangement joins TRBV21-1 to TRBJ2-2. TRBV21-1 is designated a pseudogene. This CDR3 has 14 residues. This CDR3 is CASIQPMNTGELFF. CDR3 bases: TGTGCCAGCATACAACCGATGAACACCGGGGAGCTGTTTTTT.

V is TRBV7-9 and J is TRBJ2-3, with TRBD2 matching over 7 bases. V lost 6 bases, J lost 2 bases, and 11 bases stayed unmatched. CDR1 is SEHNR, CDR2 FQNEAQ, per germline (reference sequence). The CDR3 runs to 16 residues. The CDR3 sequence is CASSSIGGKYTDTQYF. For the CDR3, the DNA is TGTGCCAGCAGTTCGATCGGGGGGAAATACACAGATACGCAGTATTTT.